In this sample, the clone carrying this T cell receptor (beta chain) turned up many times. The data are from a study of T-cell reconstitution after alpha-beta-depleted transplantation in children. Library preparation (for TCRbeta) was performed with unique molecular identifiers. TCRdb itself ran the PCR reads through MiXCR, one entry per CDR3 protein. The repertoire holds about a million distinct CDR3 sequences, with 25% to 35% as singletons. This specimen consisted of PBMCs, mostly from graft donor cells, obtained 360 days after TCRalphabeta/CD19-depleted stem cell transplant. This receptor was obtained from a boy less than two years old who had a stem cell transplant for SCID, so the T cells may come from the graft donor.

Written as DNA, the CDR3 is TGTGCCAGCAGTGTGGGAGGGGGCAATCAGCCCCAGCATTTT. The encoded protein is CASSVGGGNQPQHF. The chain uses TRBV9 and TRBJ1-5; maybe TRBD1 (5 bases). CDR1 is SGDLS and CDR2 is YYNGEE in the germline V gene. This CDR3 spans 14 amino acids. The V end lost 5 bases, the J end lost 2 bases, and 11 bases lay between the germline ends.